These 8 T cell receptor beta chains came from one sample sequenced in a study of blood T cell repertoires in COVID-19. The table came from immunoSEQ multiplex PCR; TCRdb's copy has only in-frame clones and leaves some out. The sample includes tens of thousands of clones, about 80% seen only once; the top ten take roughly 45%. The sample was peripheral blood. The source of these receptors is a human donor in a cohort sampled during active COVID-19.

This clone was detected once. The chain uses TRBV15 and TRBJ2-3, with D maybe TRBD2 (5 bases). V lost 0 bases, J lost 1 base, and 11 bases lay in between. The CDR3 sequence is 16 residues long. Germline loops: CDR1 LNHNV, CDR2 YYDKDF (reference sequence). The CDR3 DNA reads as TGTGCCACCAGCAGAGACCGGGGATATGGCACAGATACGCAGTATTTT. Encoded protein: CATSRDRGYGTDTQYF.

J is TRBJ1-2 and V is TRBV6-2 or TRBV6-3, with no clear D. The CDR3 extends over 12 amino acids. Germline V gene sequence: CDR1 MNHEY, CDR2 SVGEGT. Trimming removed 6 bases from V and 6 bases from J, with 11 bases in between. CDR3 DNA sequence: TGTGCCAGCAGCGATCGGTTGAATGGCTACACCTTC. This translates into CASSDRLNGYTF.

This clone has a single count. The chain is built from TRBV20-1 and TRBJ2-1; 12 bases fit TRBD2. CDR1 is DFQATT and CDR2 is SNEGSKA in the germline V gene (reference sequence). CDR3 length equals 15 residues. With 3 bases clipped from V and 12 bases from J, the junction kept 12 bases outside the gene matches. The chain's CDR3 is CSASTSGRLSLGQFF. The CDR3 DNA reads TGCAGTGCTAGTACTAGCGGGAGGCTTTCTCTAGGGCAGTTCTTC.

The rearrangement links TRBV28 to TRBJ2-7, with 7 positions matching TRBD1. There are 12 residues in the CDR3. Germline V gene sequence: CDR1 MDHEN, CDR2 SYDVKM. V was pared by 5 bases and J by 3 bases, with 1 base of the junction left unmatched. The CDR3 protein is CASSRQGYEQYF. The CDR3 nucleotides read TGTGCCAGCAGTAGACAGGGCTACGAGCAGTACTTC.

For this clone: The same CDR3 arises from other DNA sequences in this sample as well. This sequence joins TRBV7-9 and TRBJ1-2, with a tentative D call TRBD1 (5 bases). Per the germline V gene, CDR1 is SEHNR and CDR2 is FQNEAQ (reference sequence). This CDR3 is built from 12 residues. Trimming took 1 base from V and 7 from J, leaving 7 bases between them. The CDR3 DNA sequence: TGTGCCAGCAGCTTAGGGCAGGGTGGCTACACCTTC. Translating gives CASSLGQGGYTF.

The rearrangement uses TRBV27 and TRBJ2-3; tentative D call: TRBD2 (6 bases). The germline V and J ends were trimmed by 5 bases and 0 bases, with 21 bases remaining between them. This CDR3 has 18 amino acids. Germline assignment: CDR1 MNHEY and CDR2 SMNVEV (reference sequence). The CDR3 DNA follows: TGTGCCAGCAGTCGGAAGGCGAGCGGGTTGTCTAGCACAGATACGCAGTATTTT. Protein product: CASSRKASGLSSTDTQYF.

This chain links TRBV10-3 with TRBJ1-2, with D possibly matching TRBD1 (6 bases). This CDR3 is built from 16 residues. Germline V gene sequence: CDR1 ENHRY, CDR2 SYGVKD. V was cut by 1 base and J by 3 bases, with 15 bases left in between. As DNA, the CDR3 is TGTGCCATCAGTGAGTTCCGCCACAGGGCAGACTATGGCTACACCTTC. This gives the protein CAISEFRHRADYGYTF.

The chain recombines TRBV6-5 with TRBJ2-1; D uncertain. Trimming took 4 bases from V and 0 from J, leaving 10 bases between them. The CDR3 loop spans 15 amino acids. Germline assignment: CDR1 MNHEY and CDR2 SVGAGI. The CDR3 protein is CASSSGVSSYNEQFF. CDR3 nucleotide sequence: TGTGCCAGCAGTTCTGGAGTTAGCTCCTACAATGAGCAGTTCTTC.